The next 31 T cell receptor beta chains were all read from a single sample in a study of blood T cell repertoires in COVID-19 (dated by TCRdb to 2018 to 2020). The library was obtained by the immunoSEQ multiplex PCR assay. TCRdb took over this immuneACCESS table, retaining in-frame rearrangements with V and J assigned. Such tables are incomplete; in checked studies, under half of the missing clones stem from an unresolved V gene, and the remainder is unexplained. Counted in this sample were under 300,000 clones; 89% of them appeared once. Of the sample, roughly 4.5% is held by the ten largest clones. The sequenced material came from peripheral blood. Every receptor here comes from a woman between 35 and 50 years old who had recovered from COVID-19.

CDR3 sequence: CASSPSKVVNRGDTQYF. CDR3 bases: TGTGCCAGCTCCCCCTCGAAAGTAGTGAATCGAGGAGATACGCAGTATTTT. J is TRBJ2-3 and V is TRBV18, with unresolved D. This CDR3 region has 17 residues. Germline V gene sequence: CDR1 KGHSH, CDR2 LQKENI. Trimming took off 6 bases at V and 5 bases at J, with 24 bases between the two ends. The full variable domain, in which reference TRBV18 and TRBJ2-3 provide the parts outside the CDR3, is NAGVMQNPRHLVRRRGQEARLRCSPMKGHSHVYWYRQLPEEGLKFMVYLQKENIIDESGMPKERFSAEFPKEGPSILRIQQVVRGDSAAYFCASSPSKVVNRGDTQYFGPGTRLTVL.

The chain employs TRBV10-3 and TRBJ2-1; TRBD2 matches 13 bases. Trimming cost V 7 bases and J 5 bases; bases outside gene matches: 2. Germline assignment: CDR1 ENHRY and CDR2 SYGVKD. The CDR3 runs to 14 residues. CDR3 nucleotides: TGTGCCATCATAGGGACTAGCGGGGACAATGAGCAGTTCTTC. Translating gives CAIIGTSGDNEQFF.

J is TRBJ2-2 and V is TRBV19; D might be TRBD1 (7 bases). With 10 bases removed from V and 0 bases from J, the gap between germline ends came to 12 bases. The CDR3 extends over 14 amino acids. CDR1 LNHDA and CDR2 SQIVND come from the germline V gene (reference sequence). Here the CDR3 reads CATRGTANTGELFF. CDR3 nucleotides: TGTGCCACCCGCGGGACAGCGAACACCGGGGAGCTGTTTTTT.

The chain recombines TRBV4-1 with TRBJ2-3; D gene ambiguous. V lost 4 bases and J 1 base, leaving 9 bases between the germline ends. The germline V gene encodes CDR1 MGHRA and CDR2 YSYEKL. The CDR3 spans 14 residues. CDR3: CASSPGVGTDTQYF. CDR3 DNA sequence: TGCGCCAGCAGCCCCGGTGTCGGCACAGATACGCAGTATTTT.

The CDR3, as DNA: TGTGCCAGAGACCCTTGCCCTCAAACTAGCGGGAAAGAGACCCAGTACTTC. This translates into CARDPCPQTSGKETQYF. The rearrangement links TRBV19 to TRBJ2-5, with TRBD2 identical over 10 bases. V was clipped by 9 bases and J by 3 bases; unmatched bases: 16. CDR1 LNHDA and CDR2 SQIVND come from the germline V gene (reference sequence). This CDR3 has 17 residues.

V usage is TRBV6-2 or TRBV6-3 and J usage is TRBJ2-5, with TRBD1 as a possible D gene (6 bases). The V end lost 6 bases, the J end lost 1 base, and 15 bases lay between the germline ends. CDR1 and CDR2 from the germline V gene are MNHEY and SVGEGT. The CDR3 runs to 15 residues. The CDR3 sequence: CASSQRTVFQETQYF. The CDR3 nucleotides read TGTGCCAGCAGCCAAAGGACAGTTTTCCAAGAGACCCAGTACTTC.

The J gene is TRBJ1-1, the V gene TRBV7-9; D remains unclear. Trimming stripped 0 bases from V and 6 bases from J, with 8 bases between. This CDR3 has 13 amino acids. Germline CDR1 SEHNR, CDR2 FQNEAQ (reference sequence). CDR3 loop: CASSLAPPAEAFF. The CDR3 region has the DNA TGTGCCAGCAGCTTAGCTCCACCGGCTGAAGCTTTCTTT.

The genes are TRBV3-1 (or the pseudogene TRBV3-2) and TRBJ2-1; unclear D gene. Germline CDR1 and CDR2: LGHDT and YNNKEL (reference sequence). The CDR3 spans 13 residues. V lost 1 base and J 8 bases, leaving 9 bases between the germline ends. The CDR3 spells CASSQGQYDEQFF. CDR3 bases: TGTGCCAGCAGCCAAGGGCAGTACGATGAGCAGTTCTTC.

Concerning this clone itself: At the DNA level, this CDR3 is encoded by other sequences in the same sample as well. V and J are TRBV13 and TRBJ2-2, with D possibly TRBD1 on 5 matching bases. Looked up from germline, CDR1 is PRHDT and CDR2 is FYEKMQ (reference sequence). Trimming cost V 0 bases and J 1 base, with 9 bases left between them. The CDR3 has 16 amino acids. Here the CDR3 reads CASSLGHRRNTGELFF. CDR3 DNA: TGTGCCAGCAGCTTAGGCCACAGGCGGAACACCGGGGAGCTGTTTTTT.

The gene calls are TRBV19 and TRBJ2-7; D possibly corresponds to TRBD2 (5 bases). Germline V gene sequence: CDR1 LNHDA, CDR2 SQIVND (reference sequence). The CDR3 loop spans 19 amino acids. V was shortened by 3 bases and J by 3 bases, with 27 bases between the two germline ends. CDR3 loop: CASSICWGEASPPHYEQYV. The CDR3 bases are TGTGCCAGTAGTATCTGTTGGGGTGAGGCTAGCCCACCGCACTACGAGCAGTACGTC.

The V and J genes are TRBV2 and TRBJ2-5; D not certain. V was clipped by 4 bases and J by 6 bases, with 6 bases between them. The germline V gene has CDR1 SNHLY and CDR2 FYNNEI. The CDR3 spans 11 residues. CDR3 sequence reads: CASSVKQTQYF. DNA of the CDR3: TGTGCCAGCAGTGTTAAGCAGACCCAGTACTTC.

The gene calls are TRBV10-3 and TRBJ2-3; maybe TRBD2 (6 bases). CDR3 length: 17 amino acids. The germline CDR1 and CDR2 sequences are ENHRY and SYGVKD. V was pared by 5 bases and J by 0 bases, with 18 bases between. The CDR3 sequence is CAISLLGTGSSTDTQYF. As DNA, the CDR3 is TGTGCCATCAGTCTCCTCGGGACTGGATCAAGCACAGATACGCAGTATTTT.

This clone was detected once. The chain recombines TRBV14 with TRBJ1-4, with 8 bases matching TRBD1. V shed 2 bases and J 3 bases; nucleotides not matched to a gene: 5. Per germline, CDR1 SGHDN and CDR2 FVKESK. The CDR3 is 16 residues long. CDR3 in amino acids: CASSQLEGQANEKLFF. DNA of the CDR3: TGTGCCAGCAGCCAACTCGAGGGACAGGCTAATGAAAAACTGTTTTTT. The full variable domain, its missing parts supplied by reference TRBV14 and TRBJ1-4, is EAGVTQFPSHSVIEKGQTVTLRCDPISGHDNLYWYRRVMGKEIKFLLHFVKESKQDESGMPNNRFLAERTGGTYSTLKVQPAELEDSGVYFCASSQLEGQANEKLFFGSGTQLSVL.

This clone has a handful of counts. The V and J genes are TRBV12-5 and TRBJ2-5, with 7 bases aligning to TRBD2. Germline loops: CDR1 LGHNT, CDR2 FRNRAP. The V segment lost 6 bases and the J segment 1 base; nucleotides outside the gene matches: 5. The CDR3 has 14 amino acids. The DNA of the CDR3 is TGTGCTAGTGGGCGAAGCGGGGTCCAAGAGACCCAGTACTTC. Translating it yields CASGRSGVQETQYF.

The J gene is TRBJ2-3, the V gene TRBV9; 7 positions match TRBD2. With 3 bases clipped from V and 6 bases from J, the junction kept 10 bases outside the gene matches. The CDR3 spans 15 residues. Germline lookup yields CDR1 SGDLS and CDR2 YYNGEE. This CDR3 is CASSGTRRVGDTQYF. The DNA of the CDR3 is TGTGCCAGCAGCGGGACTAGACGGGTTGGGGATACGCAGTATTTT.

The chain's CDR3 is CASSLQGGGPRDTQYF. The CDR3 nucleotides are TGTGCCAGCAGCTTGCAGGGCGGGGGGCCTCGAGATACGCAGTATTTT. V is TRBV5-4 and J is TRBJ2-3; 8 bases map to TRBD2. The CDR3 runs 16 residues. Germline-derived CDR1 and CDR2 are SGHNT and YYREEE (reference sequence). J was trimmed by 5 bases and V by 1 base; bases with no gene match: 9.

V gene TRBV6-5 combines with J gene TRBJ2-3; D perhaps matches TRBD2 (6 bases). The CDR3 loop spans 14 amino acids. V shed 8 bases and J shed 4 bases, with 16 bases lying between them. Germline CDR1 is MNHEY and CDR2 is SVGAGI. CDR3 in DNA: TGTGCCAGCGGCAAACGGGAGATTTCAGATACGCAGTATTTT. Its translation: CASGKREISDTQYF.

The chain has TRBV3-1 (or the pseudogene TRBV3-2) and TRBJ2-3, with D maybe TRBD2 (6 bases). Germline loops: CDR1 LGHDT, CDR2 YNNKEL (reference sequence). Trimming took 0 bases from V and 0 from J, leaving 7 bases between them. The CDR3 extends over 15 amino acids. CDR3 DNA: TGTGCCAGCAGCCAAGAACTAGCTAGCACAGATACGCAGTATTTT. It codes for CASSQELASTDTQYF.

The gene calls are TRBV3-1 (or the pseudogene TRBV3-2) and TRBJ1-5, with D unresolved. Between the trimmed V and J ends, which lost 1 base and 1 base, there was a span of 5 bases. The CDR3 sequence is 14 residues long. Germline loops: CDR1 LGHDT, CDR2 YNNKEL (reference sequence). The chain's CDR3 is CASSQAGSNQPQHF. Here the CDR3 DNA reads TGTGCCAGCAGCCAAGCTGGCAGCAATCAGCCCCAGCATTTT.

This clone was counted only a few times. This chain uses TRBV9 with TRBJ2-2, with a tentative D call TRBD1 (5 bases). Trimming left V 0 bases short and J 4 bases short, with 10 bases between. The germline V gene has CDR1 SGDLS and CDR2 YYNGEE. The CDR3 consists of 15 residues. This chain's CDR3 is CASSVGQGTTGELFF. The CDR3 DNA reads as TGTGCCAGCAGCGTAGGCCAGGGTACCACCGGGGAGCTGTTTTTT. Together with reference TRBV9 and TRBJ2-2, the CDR3 gives the full variable domain: DSGVTQTPKHLITATGQRVTLRCSPRSGDLSVYWYQQSLDQGLQFLIQYYNGEERAKGNILERFSAQQFPDLHSELNLSSLELGDSALYFCASSVGQGTTGELFFGEGSRLTVL.

In this sample, this clone turned up once. This chain uses TRBV6-1 with TRBJ2-3, with D maybe TRBD2 (7 bases). The CDR3 covers 14 residues. Germline CDR1 MNHNS, CDR2 SASEGT. The V gene lost 6 bases and the J gene lost 2 bases, with 12 bases spanning the gap. In DNA, the CDR3 is TGTGCCAGCAGCCGGGGGGCGACCACAGATACGCAGTATTTT. Translating it yields CASSRGATTDTQYF.

The genes are TRBV24-1 and TRBJ2-2; no clear D. Trimming took off 2 bases at V and 7 bases at J, with 7 bases between the two ends. Germline loops: CDR1 KGHDR, CDR2 SFDVKD. The CDR3 has 13 residues. The CDR3 region is CATSDYGGGELFF. The CDR3, as DNA: TGTGCCACCAGTGATTACGGTGGCGGGGAGCTGTTTTTT.

The chain recombines TRBV7-9 with TRBJ2-7, with D unclear. CDR1 is SEHNR and CDR2 is FQNEAQ in the germline V gene (reference sequence). There are 13 residues in the CDR3. V lost 3 bases, J lost 5 bases, and 11 bases lay in between. CDR3 sequence reads: CASSFTDIHEQYF. The CDR3 region has the DNA TGTGCCAGCAGCTTCACCGACATCCACGAGCAGTACTTC.

The chain recombines TRBV7-8 with TRBJ1-5, with unresolved D. Deletions cut 5 bases from V and 4 bases from J, with 9 bases between. This CDR3 has 13 residues. Per the germline V gene, CDR1 is SGHVS and CDR2 is FQNEAQ. The CDR3 nucleotides read TGTGCCAGCAGCCGACAACAGAATCAGCCCCAGCATTTT. Translated: CASSRQQNQPQHF.

This clone occurred once. The rearrangement links TRBV24-1 to TRBJ2-3, with TRBD2 as a possible D gene (6 bases). The germline V gene encodes CDR1 KGHDR and CDR2 SFDVKD. The CDR3 has 15 residues. V was shortened by 5 bases and J by 0 bases, with 11 bases between the two germline ends. The CDR3 is CATSVTEGSTDTQYF. CDR3 coding DNA: TGTGCCACCAGTGTAACGGAGGGAAGCACAGATACGCAGTATTTT.

The chain uses TRBV30 and TRBJ1-2; 9 bases are shared with TRBD1. The CDR3 contains 16 residues. Germline CDR1 and CDR2: GTSNPN and SVGIG (reference sequence). J was trimmed by 0 bases and V by 4 bases; bases with no gene match: 9. In DNA form, the CDR3 reads TGTGCCTGGATCCCGGGACAGGGTCCAGCTAACTATGGCTACACCTTC. Translated: CAWIPGQGPANYGYTF.

This clone was seen a handful of times. The chain links TRBV7-9 to TRBJ2-7, with 9 nucleotides matching TRBD1. The V segment lost 5 bases and the J segment 10 bases; nucleotides outside the gene matches: 9. This CDR3 spans 13 amino acids. Germline V lookup: CDR1 SEHNR, CDR2 FQNEAQ (reference sequence). For the CDR3, the DNA is TGTGCCAGCAGCCCACCGGGACAGGGAAGACAGTACGTC. It translates to CASSPPGQGRQYV.

The J gene is TRBJ2-3, the V gene TRBV28, with TRBD2 matching 11 bases. Germline V gene lookup returns CDR1 MDHEN and CDR2 SYDVKM. V lost 3 bases to trimming and J lost 1 base; unmatched junction nucleotides: 6. CDR3 length equals 17 residues. The CDR3 spells CASSFPTSGSGTDTQYF. CDR3 nucleotide sequence: TGTGCCAGCAGTTTTCCCACTAGCGGGAGTGGCACAGATACGCAGTATTTT.

J is TRBJ2-7 and V is TRBV5-1; D gene ambiguous. The germline gives CDR1 SGHRS, CDR2 YFSETQ. V was shortened by 1 base and J by 3 bases, with 11 bases between the two germline ends. CDR3 length equals 14 residues. CDR3 nucleotide sequence: TGCGCCAGCAGCTTGTCCCCTACTTACTACGAGCAGTACTTC. The encoded protein is CASSLSPTYYEQYF.

CDR3 amino acids: CASSPRARIEGNEKLFF. The CDR3, as DNA: TGTGCCAGCAGCCCTAGGGCGAGGATAGAGGGTAATGAAAAACTGTTTTTT. The rearrangement uses TRBV11-3 and TRBJ1-4; D unclear. V was clipped by 5 bases and J by 4 bases, with 20 bases between them. The germline V gene encodes CDR1 SGHNT and CDR2 YENEEA. The CDR3 totals 17 residues.

V is TRBV7-2 and J is TRBJ2-5, with 7 bases aligning to TRBD1. J was trimmed by 1 base and V by 4 bases; bases with no gene match: 3. Germline CDR1 is SGHTA and CDR2 is FQGNSA. The CDR3 extends over 14 amino acids. The CDR3 sequence is CASSYRQGQETQYF. CDR3 coding DNA: TGTGCCAGCAGCTATAGACAGGGCCAAGAGACCCAGTACTTC.